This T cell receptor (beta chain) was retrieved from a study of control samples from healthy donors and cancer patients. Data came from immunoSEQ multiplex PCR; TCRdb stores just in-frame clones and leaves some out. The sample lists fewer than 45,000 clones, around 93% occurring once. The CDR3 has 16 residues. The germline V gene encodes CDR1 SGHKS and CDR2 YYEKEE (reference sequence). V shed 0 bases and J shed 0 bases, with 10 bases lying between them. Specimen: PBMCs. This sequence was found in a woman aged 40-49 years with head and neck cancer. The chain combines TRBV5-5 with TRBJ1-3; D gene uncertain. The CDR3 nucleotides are TGTGCCAGCAGCTTGGACCGATACATCTCTGGAAACACCATATATTTT. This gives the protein CASSLDRYISGNTIYF.